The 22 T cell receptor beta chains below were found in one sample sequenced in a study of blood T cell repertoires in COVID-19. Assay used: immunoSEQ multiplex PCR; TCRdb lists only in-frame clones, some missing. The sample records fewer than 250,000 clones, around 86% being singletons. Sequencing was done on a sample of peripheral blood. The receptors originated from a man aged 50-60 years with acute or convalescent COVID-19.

The CDR3 sequence: CASSAGTYGYTF. In DNA form, the CDR3 reads TGTGCCAGCAGTGCCGGGACATATGGCTACACCTTC. J is TRBJ1-2 and V is TRBV12-3 or TRBV12-4, with D possibly being TRBD1 (6 bases). The length of the CDR3 is 12 residues. V shed 5 bases and J shed 5 bases, with 9 bases lying between them.

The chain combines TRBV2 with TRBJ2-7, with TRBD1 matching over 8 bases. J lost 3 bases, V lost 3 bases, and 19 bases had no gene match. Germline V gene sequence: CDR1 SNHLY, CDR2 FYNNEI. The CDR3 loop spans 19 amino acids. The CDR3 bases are TGTGCCAGCAGTGAGATAAATCCGGGACAGGTACCTAATTACTACGAGCAGTACTTC. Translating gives CASSEINPGQVPNYYEQYF.

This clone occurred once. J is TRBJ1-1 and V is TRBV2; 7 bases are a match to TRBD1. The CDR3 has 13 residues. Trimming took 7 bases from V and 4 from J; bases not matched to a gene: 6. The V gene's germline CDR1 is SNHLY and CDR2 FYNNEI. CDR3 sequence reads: CASTVTGTTEAFF. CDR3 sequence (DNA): TGTGCCAGCACCGTGACAGGGACCACTGAAGCTTTCTTT.

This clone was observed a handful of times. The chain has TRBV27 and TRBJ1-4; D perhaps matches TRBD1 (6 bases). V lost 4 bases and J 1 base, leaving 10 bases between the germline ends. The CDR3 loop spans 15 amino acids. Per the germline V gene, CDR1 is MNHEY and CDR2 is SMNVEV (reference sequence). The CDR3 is CASSSLQGTNEKLFF. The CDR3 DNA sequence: TGTGCCAGCAGTTCCCTACAGGGAACTAATGAAAAACTGTTTTTT.

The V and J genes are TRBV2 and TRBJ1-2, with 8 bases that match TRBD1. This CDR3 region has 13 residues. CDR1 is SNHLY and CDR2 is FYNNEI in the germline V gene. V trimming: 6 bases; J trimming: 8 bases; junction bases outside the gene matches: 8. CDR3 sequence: CASRGTGLRGYTF. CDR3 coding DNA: TGTGCCAGCAGAGGGACAGGTTTACGAGGCTACACCTTC.

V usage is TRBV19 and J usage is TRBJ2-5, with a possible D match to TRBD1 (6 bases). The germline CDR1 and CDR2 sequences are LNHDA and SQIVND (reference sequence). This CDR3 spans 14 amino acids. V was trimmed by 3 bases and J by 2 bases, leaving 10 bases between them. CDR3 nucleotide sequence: TGTGCCAGTAGTATGGGACAACTTCAAGAGACCCAGTACTTC. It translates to CASSMGQLQETQYF.

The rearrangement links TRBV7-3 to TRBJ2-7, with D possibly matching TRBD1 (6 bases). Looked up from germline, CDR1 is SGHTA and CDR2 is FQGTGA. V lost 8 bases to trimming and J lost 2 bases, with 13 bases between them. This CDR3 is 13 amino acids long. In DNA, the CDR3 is TGTGCCAGCGCGGCAGGGGAAGCCTACGAGCAGTACTTC. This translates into CASAAGEAYEQYF.

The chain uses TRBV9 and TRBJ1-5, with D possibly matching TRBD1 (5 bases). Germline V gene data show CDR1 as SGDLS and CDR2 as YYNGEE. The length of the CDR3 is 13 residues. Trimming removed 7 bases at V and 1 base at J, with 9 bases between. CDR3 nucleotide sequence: TGTGCCAGCGGGCGGGACAGCAATCAGCCCCAGCATTTT. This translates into CASGRDSNQPQHF.

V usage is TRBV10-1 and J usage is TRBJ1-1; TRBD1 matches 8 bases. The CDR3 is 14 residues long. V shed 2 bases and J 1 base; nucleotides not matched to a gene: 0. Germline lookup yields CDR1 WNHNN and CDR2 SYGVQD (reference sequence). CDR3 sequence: CASSEGTGNTEAFF. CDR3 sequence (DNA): TGCGCCAGCAGTGAGGGGACAGGGAACACTGAAGCTTTCTTT.

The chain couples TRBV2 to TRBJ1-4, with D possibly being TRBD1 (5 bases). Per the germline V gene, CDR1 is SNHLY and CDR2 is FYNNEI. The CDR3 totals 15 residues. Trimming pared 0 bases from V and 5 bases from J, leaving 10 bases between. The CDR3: CASSEALGRNEKLFF. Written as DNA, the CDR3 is TGTGCCAGCAGTGAAGCCTTGGGGCGGAATGAAAAACTGTTTTTT.

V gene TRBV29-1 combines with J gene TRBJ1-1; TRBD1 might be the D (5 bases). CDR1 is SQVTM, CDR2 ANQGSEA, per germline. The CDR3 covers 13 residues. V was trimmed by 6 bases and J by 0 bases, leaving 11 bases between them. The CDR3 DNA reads TGCAGCGTAGCCAGGGATGTGAACACTGAAGCTTTCTTT. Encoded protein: CSVARDVNTEAFF. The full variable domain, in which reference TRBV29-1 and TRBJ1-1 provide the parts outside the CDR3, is SAVISQKPSRDICQRGTSLTIQCQVDSQVTMMFWYRQQPGQSLTLIATANQGSEATYESGFVIDKFPISRPNLTFSTLTVSNMSPEDSSIYLCSVARDVNTEAFFGQGTRLTVV.

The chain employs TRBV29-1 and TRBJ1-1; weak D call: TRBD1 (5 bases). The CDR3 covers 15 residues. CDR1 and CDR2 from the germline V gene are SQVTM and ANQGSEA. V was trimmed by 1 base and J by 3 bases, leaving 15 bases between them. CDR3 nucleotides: TGCAGCGTTGAAGCCTACACCAGGGAGGACACTGAAGCTTTCTTT. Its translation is CSVEAYTREDTEAFF.

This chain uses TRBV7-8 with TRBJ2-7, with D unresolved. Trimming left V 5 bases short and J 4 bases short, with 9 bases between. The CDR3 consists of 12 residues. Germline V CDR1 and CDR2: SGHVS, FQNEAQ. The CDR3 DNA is TGTGCCAGCAGCCTAAGCCGGTACGAGCAGTACTTC. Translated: CASSLSRYEQYF.

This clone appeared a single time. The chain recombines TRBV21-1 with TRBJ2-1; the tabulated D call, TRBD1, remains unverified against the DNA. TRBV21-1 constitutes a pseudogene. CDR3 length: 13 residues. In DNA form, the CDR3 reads TGTGCCAGCAGCGGGACAGGCTTAGGCGAGCAGTTCTTC. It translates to CASSGTGLGEQFF.

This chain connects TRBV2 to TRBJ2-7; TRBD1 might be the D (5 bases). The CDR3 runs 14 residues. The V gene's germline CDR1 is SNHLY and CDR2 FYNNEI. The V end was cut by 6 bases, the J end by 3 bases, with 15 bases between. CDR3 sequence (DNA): TGTGCCAGCAGCTTCGACAGCCTCCTCTACGAGCAGTACTTC. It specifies CASSFDSLLYEQYF.

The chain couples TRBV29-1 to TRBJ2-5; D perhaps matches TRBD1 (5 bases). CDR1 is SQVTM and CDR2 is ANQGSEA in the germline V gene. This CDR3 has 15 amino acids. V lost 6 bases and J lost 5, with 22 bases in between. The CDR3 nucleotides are TGCAGCGTGACTCAGGGCGCCGCCTCCTTCGAGACCCAGTACTTC. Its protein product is CSVTQGAASFETQYF.

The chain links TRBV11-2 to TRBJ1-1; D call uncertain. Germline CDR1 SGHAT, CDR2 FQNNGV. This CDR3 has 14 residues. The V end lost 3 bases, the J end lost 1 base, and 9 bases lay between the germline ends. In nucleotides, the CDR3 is TGTGCCAGCAGCTTCAGCCGACAGAACACTGAAGCTTTCTTT. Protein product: CASSFSRQNTEAFF. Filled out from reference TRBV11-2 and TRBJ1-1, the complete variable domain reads EAGVAQSPRYKIIEKRQSVAFWCNPISGHATLYWYQQILGQGPKLLIQFQNNGVVDDSQLPKDRFSAERLKGVDSTLKIQPAKLEDSAVYLCASSFSRQNTEAFFGQGTRLTVV.

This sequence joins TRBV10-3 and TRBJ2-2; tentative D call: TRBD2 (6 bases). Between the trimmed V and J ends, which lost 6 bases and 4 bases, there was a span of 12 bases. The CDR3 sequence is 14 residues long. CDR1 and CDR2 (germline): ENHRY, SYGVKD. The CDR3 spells CAIRGPAGTGELFF. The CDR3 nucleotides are TGTGCCATCAGGGGACCAGCGGGCACCGGGGAGCTGTTTTTT.

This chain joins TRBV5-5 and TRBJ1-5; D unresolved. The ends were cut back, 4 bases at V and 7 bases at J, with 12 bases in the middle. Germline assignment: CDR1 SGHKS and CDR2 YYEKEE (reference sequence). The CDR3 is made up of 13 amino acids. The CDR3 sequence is CASSLSPEQPQHF. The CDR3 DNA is TGTGCCAGCAGCCTGTCCCCGGAGCAGCCCCAGCATTTT.

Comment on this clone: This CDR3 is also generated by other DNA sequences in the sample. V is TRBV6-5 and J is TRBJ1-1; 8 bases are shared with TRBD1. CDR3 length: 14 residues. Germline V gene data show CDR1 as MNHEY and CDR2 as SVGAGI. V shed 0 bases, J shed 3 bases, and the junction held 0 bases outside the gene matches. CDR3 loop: CASSYSTGDTEAFF. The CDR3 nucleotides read TGTGCCAGCAGTTACTCGACAGGGGACACTGAAGCTTTCTTT.

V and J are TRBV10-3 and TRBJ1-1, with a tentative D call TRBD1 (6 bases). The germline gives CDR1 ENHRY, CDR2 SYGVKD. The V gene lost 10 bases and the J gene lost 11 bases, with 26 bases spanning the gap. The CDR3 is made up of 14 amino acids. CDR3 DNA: TGTGCCACGCTAGCGGTGGACAGACCCCGGAGGGCTTTCTTT. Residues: CATLAVDRPRRAFF.

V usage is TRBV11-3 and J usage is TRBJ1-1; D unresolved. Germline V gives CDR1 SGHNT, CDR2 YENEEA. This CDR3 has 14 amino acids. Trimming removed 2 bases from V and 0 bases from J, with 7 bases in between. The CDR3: CASSLRGLNTEAFF. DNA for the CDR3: TGTGCCAGCAGCTTACGAGGGTTGAACACTGAAGCTTTCTTT. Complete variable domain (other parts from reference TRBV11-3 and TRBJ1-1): EAGVVQSPRYKIIEKKQPVAFWCNPISGHNTLYWYLQNLGQGPELLIRYENEEAVDDSQLPKDRFSAERLKGVDSTLKIQPAELGDSAVYLCASSLRGLNTEAFFGQGTRLTVV.